The clone carrying this T cell receptor (beta chain) was counted once. The antigen is not known. Germline V gene lookup returns CDR1 SGDLS and CDR2 YYNGEE. This CDR3 is built from 16 residues. J lost 4 bases, V lost 3 bases, and 8 bases had no gene match. The data derive from a study of T cells after yellow fever vaccination. General observations from the study: A large majority of primary-vaccination clones showed up again after the booster (approximately 96% CD4, about 87% CD8). A weaker secondary response peaked on day 5, the primary on day 15.

5'RACE template switching added a universal primer site and UMIs to TCR cDNA. TCRdb independently ran MiXCR on the 5' RACE reads; one entry per CDR3 protein. The repertoire holds tens of thousands of distinct CDR3 sequences, with around 7.1% as singletons. Sequencing used CD8+ T cells sorted from PBMCs, obtained approximately 11 days after the first yellow fever vaccination. The chain uses TRBV9 and TRBJ1-3, with 9 bases lining up with TRBD1. This clonotype was sampled from a man aged 18-30 years who received the YFV17D yellow fever vaccine. CDR3 nucleotides: TGTGCCAGCAGCGGACCGGGACAGGGAACGGGAAACACCATATATTTT. Translated, it gives CASSGPGQGTGNTIYF. Using reference TRBV9 and TRBJ1-3 for the parts outside the CDR3, the full variable domain is DSGVTQTPKHLITATGQRVTLRCSPRSGDLSVYWYQQSLDQGLQFLIQYYNGEERAKGNILERFSAQQFPDLHSELNLSSLELGDSALYFCASSGPGQGTGNTIYFGEGSWLTVV.